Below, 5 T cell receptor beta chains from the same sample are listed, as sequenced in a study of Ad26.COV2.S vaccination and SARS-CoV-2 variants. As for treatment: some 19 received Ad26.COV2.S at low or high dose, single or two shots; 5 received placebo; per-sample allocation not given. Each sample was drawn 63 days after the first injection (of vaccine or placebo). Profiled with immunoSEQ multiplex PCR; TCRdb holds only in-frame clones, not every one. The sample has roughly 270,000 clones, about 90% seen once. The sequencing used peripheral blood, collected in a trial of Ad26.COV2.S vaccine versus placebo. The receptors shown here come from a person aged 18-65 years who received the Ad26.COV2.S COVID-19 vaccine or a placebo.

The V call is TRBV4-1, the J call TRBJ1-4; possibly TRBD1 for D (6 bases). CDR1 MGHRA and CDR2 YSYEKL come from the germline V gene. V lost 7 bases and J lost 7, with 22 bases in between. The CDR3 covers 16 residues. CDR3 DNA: TGCGCCAGCACCCCCGCAGGGGCCCGATCTGGTGAAAAACTGTTTTTT. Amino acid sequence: CASTPAGARSGEKLFF.

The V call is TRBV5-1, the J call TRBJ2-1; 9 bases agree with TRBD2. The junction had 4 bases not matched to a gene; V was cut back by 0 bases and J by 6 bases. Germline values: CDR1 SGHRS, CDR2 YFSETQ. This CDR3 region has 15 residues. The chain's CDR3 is CASSLGAGGSNEQFF. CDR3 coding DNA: TGCGCCAGCAGCTTGGGAGCGGGAGGTAGCAATGAGCAGTTCTTC.

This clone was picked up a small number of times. The CDR3 DNA follows: TGTGCCAGCAGCCAAGTCGAAGTGCGGCAGCGCAATCAGCCCCAGCATTTT. Translation gives CASSQVEVRQRNQPQHF. The J gene is TRBJ1-5, the V gene TRBV4-2; D is undetermined. CDR1 and CDR2 from the germline V gene are LGHNA and YNFKEQ. The CDR3 spans 17 residues. Trimming removed 1 base at V and 2 bases at J, with 15 bases between.

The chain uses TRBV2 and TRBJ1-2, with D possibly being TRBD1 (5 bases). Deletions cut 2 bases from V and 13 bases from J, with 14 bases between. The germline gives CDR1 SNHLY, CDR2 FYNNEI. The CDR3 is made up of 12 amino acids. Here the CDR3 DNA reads TGTGCCAGCAGTGAAAGGGCAGGGACTGTCACCTTC. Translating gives CASSERAGTVTF.

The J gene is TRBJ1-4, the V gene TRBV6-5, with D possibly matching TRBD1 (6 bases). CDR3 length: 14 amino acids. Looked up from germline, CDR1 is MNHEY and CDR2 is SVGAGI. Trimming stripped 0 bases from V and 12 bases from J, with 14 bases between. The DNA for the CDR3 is TGTGCCAGCAGTTACTCGAGGGGGGTGGGGGAACTGTTTTTT. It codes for CASSYSRGVGELFF.